This entry concerns a single T cell receptor (beta chain). This sample stems from a study of OX40 agonist ivuxolimab in advanced cancers. Sequenced by immunoSEQ multiplex PCR; TCRdb stores in-frame clones only, minus some. Of nearly 65,000 clones listed, roughly nine tenths are singletons. No patient had autoimmune disease or received systemic immunosuppression. The clonotype was recovered from an adult with an advanced solid tumor such as melanoma, head and neck, liver or kidney cancer. Specimen: CD4+ or CD8+ T cells sorted from blood, collected in a trial of the OX40 agonist ivuxolimab.

The CDR3 region is CASSYAVNYEQYF. In nucleotides, the CDR3 is TGTGCCAGCAGTTACGCCGTTAACTACGAGCAGTACTTC. The chain uses TRBV6-5 and TRBJ2-7; D unclear. This CDR3 is 13 amino acids long. Trimming removed 2 bases at V and 3 bases at J, with 8 bases between. The germline CDR1 and CDR2 sequences are MNHEY and SVGAGI.